These 8 T cell receptor beta chains came from one sample sequenced in a study of T cells in Graves' hyperthyroidism and ophthalmopathy (dated by TCRdb to the late 2010s). Libraries were prepared through multiplex PCR. Sequencing instrument: Illumina HiSeq 2000. TCR beta CDR3 regions were amplified from RNA transcripts. A first-round RT-PCR of the TCR CDR3 used the HTBI primer set with the Qiagen OneStep RT-PCR kit. In TCRdb, the public reads were trimmed at Q25 with fastp and aligned with MiXCR, with productive beta chains retained. Entries are consolidated by CDR3 protein sequence, retaining the most common genes and DNA. The sample profile shows around 400,000 distinct CDR3 sequences; over 12% of them were found once. The top ten hold roughly a fifth of the sample. Sequenced input: blood. All receptors come from a woman aged 60-75 years with Graves' ophthalmopathy.

Remarks on this clonotype: Lacking the conserved final phenylalanine or tryptophan, this CDR3 likely reflects a read error. J is TRBJ1-1 and V is TRBV18; D is undetermined. Germline CDR1 reads KGHSH; CDR2 reads LQKENI. CDR3 length: 13 residues. The V end was cut by 4 bases, the J end by 1 base, with 7 bases between. The CDR3 protein is CASSQPGNTEAFL. In DNA form, the CDR3 reads TGTGCCAGCTCACAGCCGGGGAACACTGAAGCTTTCCTT.

The rearrangement links TRBV6-1 to TRBJ2-1; D is possibly TRBD2 (5 bases). This CDR3 region has 12 residues. Germline CDR1 and CDR2: MNHNS and SASEGT. The V end lost 2 bases, the J end lost 13 bases, and 12 bases lay between the germline ends. The CDR3 DNA reads TGTGCCAGCAGTGAAACTCGTCTAGCTCAGTTCTTC. As protein: CASSETRLAQFF.

Comments on this clonotype: A much larger clone lies a single base off, so this may be a read error. The gene calls are TRBV2 and TRBJ2-2, with D maybe TRBD2 (5 bases). The CDR3 extends over 15 amino acids. In germline, CDR1 is SNHLY, CDR2 FYNNEI. The CDR3 nucleotides are TGTGCCAGCAGTGTGTTACAATTGAACACCGGGGAGCTGCTTTTT. It specifies CASSVLQLNTGELLF.

At least ten counts were recorded for this clonotype. V and J are TRBV7-8 and TRBJ2-5; 7 nucleotides line up with TRBD1. The ends lost 4 bases at V and 4 bases at J; junction bases unmatched: 9. This CDR3 comprises 15 residues. Germline V gene sequence: CDR1 SGHVS, CDR2 FQNEAQ. Written as DNA, the CDR3 is TGTGCCAGCAGCTACCGAGGAGAGGGGGCAGAGACCCAGTACTTC. Translating it yields CASSYRGEGAETQYF.

This clonotype was seen a handful of times. The chain has TRBV6-2 or TRBV6-3 and TRBJ1-1, with D hard to call. Germline V gives CDR1 MNHEY, CDR2 SVGEGT. The CDR3 extends over 15 amino acids. V lost 8 bases and J lost 6, with 22 bases in between. The CDR3 nucleotides read TGTGCCAGCTCCCCCGGGAGGTCCGAGAGGGCTGAAGCTTTCTTT. Amino acids: CASSPGRSERAEAFF.

The chain carries TRBV5-1 and TRBJ2-1, with D possibly matching TRBD1 (6 bases). Trimming shortened V by 4 bases and J by 7 bases, and 12 bases separated the two germline ends. Per the germline V gene, CDR1 is SGHRS and CDR2 is YFSETQ. The CDR3 consists of 13 residues. CDR3 amino acids: CASSMGQPNEQFF. The DNA of the CDR3 is TGCGCCAGCAGCATGGGACAACCGAATGAGCAGTTCTTC.

This clonotype has just a few counts. This chain links TRBV19 with TRBJ2-1; D assignment may be TRBD1 or TRBD2 (5 bases each). CDR1 is LNHDA, CDR2 SQIVND, per germline (reference sequence). CDR3 size: 14 residues. Trimming shortened V by 4 bases and J by 8 bases, and 15 bases separated the two germline ends. The CDR3 region has the DNA TGTGCCAGTAGTACGCTGGGGGTCCTCGATGAGCAGTTCTTC. This gives the protein CASSTLGVLDEQFF.

The chain combines TRBV2 with TRBJ2-1, with TRBD2 matching 10 bases. Looked up from germline, CDR1 is SNHLY and CDR2 is FYNNEI. CDR3 length equals 16 residues. J gave up 7 bases and V 6 bases, and 12 bases lay outside the gene matches. The CDR3 DNA is TGTGCCAGCAGAGCCCAACTAGCGGGGATTAGTAATGAGCAGTTCTTC. Its translation: CASRAQLAGISNEQFF.